This is a list of T cell receptor beta chains from one sample in a study of identical twins. TCRdb processed the 5' RACE reads anew with MiXCR; each CDR3 protein has one entry. The sample lists about 340,000 distinct CDR3 sequences; more than 9% were seen once. The same data also contributed to another study, on yellow fever vaccine responses in identical twins.

Material: CD8+ T cells sorted from blood. The receptor source for this set is a young woman in good health. Each CDR3 is given with its conserved first and last residue. The D gene is left open where the match is weak. Not all rows give a size; the values are once, few, many and, for expanded clones, a class.

>TRBD1|TRBV10-1|TRBJ2-4|many
CASSEQGLGKNIQYF
TGCGCCAGCAGCGAACAGGGGCTCGGCAAAAACATTCAGTACTTC
>-|TRBV4-1|TRBJ1-1|-
CASSQDGSQAFF
TGCGCCAGCAGCCAAGATGGGTCCCAAGCTTTCTTT
>-|TRBV5-6|TRBJ2-2|few
CASSWGAGWGAVNTGELFF
TGTGCCAGCAGCTGGGGGGCAGGCTGGGGCGCGGTAAACACCGGGGAGCTGTTTTTT
>TRBD2|TRBV9|TRBJ2-7|-
CASISGASSYEQYF
TGTGCCAGCATTAGCGGGGCGAGCTCCTACGAGCAGTACTTC
>TRBD1|TRBV6-1|TRBJ2-7|-
CASSETGLGAYEQYF
TGTGCCAGCAGTGAGACAGGGTTAGGGGCCTACGAGCAGTACTTC
>-|TRBV6-4|TRBJ2-2|few
CASSDLPGSGELFF
TGTGCCAGCAGTGACCTACCAGGGTCCGGGGAGCTGTTTTTT
>TRBD1|TRBV29-1|TRBJ2-7|many
CSVVLQGVGEQYF
TGCAGCGTTGTACTACAGGGGGTGGGCGAGCAGTACTTC
>TRBD1|TRBV4-1|TRBJ2-5|many
CASRSHPGTVETQYF
TGCGCCAGCAGAAGCCACCCGGGGACAGTCGAGACCCAGTACTTC
>-|TRBV24-1|TRBJ2-2|few
CATSDSLVRGGELFF
TGTGCCACCAGTGATTCTCTGGTTCGAGGAGGGGAGCTGTTTTTT
>TRBD2|TRBV20-1|TRBJ2-2|few
CSASELAVYTGELFF
TGCAGTGCTAGCGAACTAGCGGTGTACACCGGGGAGCTGTTTTTT
>TRBD1|TRBV4-1|TRBJ1-2|few
CASSQGQGANYGYTF
TGCGCCAGCAGCCAAGGGCAGGGGGCTAACTATGGCTACACCTTC
>-|TRBV7-9|TRBJ1-2|many
CASSPGGGPGSYGYTF
TGTGCCAGCAGCCCCGGGGGTGGTCCCGGGTCGTATGGCTACACCTTC
>-|TRBV20-1|TRBJ2-2|-
CSADPENTGELFF
TGCAGTGCCGACCCTGAGAACACCGGGGAGCTGTTTTTT
>TRBD1|TRBV12-3/TRBV12-4|TRBJ1-5|many
CASSPDRVDQPQHF
TGTGCCAGCAGTCCCGACAGGGTGGATCAGCCCCAGCATTTT
>-|TRBV15|TRBJ2-2|-
CATSRGGTFPTGELFF
TGTGCCACCAGCAGAGGCGGGACTTTCCCTACCGGGGAGCTGTTTTTT
>TRBD2|TRBV2|TRBJ2-1|-
CASSWASGIVEQFF
TGTGCCAGCAGCTGGGCTAGCGGGATAGTCGAGCAGTTCTTC
>-|TRBV4-1|TRBJ2-1|-
CASSQDQTVYNEQFF
TGCGCCAGCAGCCAAGATCAGACCGTCTACAATGAGCAGTTCTTC
>-|TRBV5-1|TRBJ2-7|-
CASSFVPSEQYF
TGCGCCAGCAGCTTTGTCCCCTCCGAGCAGTACTTC
>TRBD2|TRBV7-2|TRBJ2-1|-
CASSYGGGPYNEQFF
TGTGCCAGCAGCTACGGGGGGGGGCCCTACAATGAGCAGTTCTTC
>TRBD2|TRBV6-1|TRBJ2-1|few
CASSLFTSGSSPHEQFF
TGTGCCAGCAGTCTCTTCACTAGCGGGAGCTCCCCGCATGAGCAGTTCTTC
>-|TRBV5-1|TRBJ2-1|many
CASSLGGAGYDNEQFF
TGCGCCAGCAGCTTGGGTGGCGCGGGGTACGACAATGAGCAGTTCTTC
>-|TRBV14|TRBJ2-1|-
CASSQVLDNEQFF
TGTGCCAGCAGCCAAGTGTTGGACAATGAGCAGTTCTTC
>TRBD1|TRBV20-1|TRBJ1-6|-
CSAPQGSLGYSPLHF
TGCAGTGCTCCACAGGGGAGTCTAGGGTATTCACCCCTCCACTTT
>-|TRBV5-6|TRBJ2-1|few
CASSSGQGAVEQFF
TGTGCCAGCAGCTCTGGTCAAGGCGCCGTTGAGCAGTTCTTC
>-|TRBV27|TRBJ2-7|-
CASSYRQSSYEQYF
TGTGCCAGCAGTTACAGGCAGAGCTCCTACGAGCAGTACTTC
>-|TRBV5-6|TRBJ2-1|-
CASSLVPATNEQFF
TGTGCCAGCAGCTTGGTGCCGGCAACCAATGAGCAGTTCTTC
>-|TRBV6-1|TRBJ2-3|few
CASSEDFLLTDTQYF
TGTGCCAGCAGTGAAGACTTCTTACTCACAGATACGCAGTATTTT
>-|TRBV6-1|TRBJ2-2|-
CASSASANTGELFF
TGTGCCAGCAGTGCAAGCGCCAACACCGGGGAGCTGTTTTTT
>-|TRBV11-3|TRBJ1-1|many
CASNTMNTEAFF
TGTGCCAGCAATACCATGAACACTGAAGCTTTCTTT
>-|TRBV6-5|TRBJ2-5|-
CASSYWGRETQYF
TGTGCCAGCAGTTATTGGGGGCGGGAGACCCAGTACTTC
>TRBD1|TRBV4-1|TRBJ2-1|-
CASSQDGTGGSGEQFF
TGCGCCAGCAGCCAAGATGGGACAGGGGGCTCCGGTGAGCAGTTCTTC
>TRBD1|TRBV5-5|TRBJ2-1|many
CASSLDRGIEQFF
TGTGCCAGCAGCTTGGACAGGGGGATTGAGCAGTTCTTC
>-|TRBV28|TRBJ2-1|-
CASSLNRPGRTYNEQFF
TGTGCCAGCAGTCTCAATAGACCGGGACGAACCTACAATGAGCAGTTCTTC
>TRBD1|TRBV20-1|TRBJ2-2|few
CSARSGTGDFGELFF
TGCAGTGCTAGATCTGGGACAGGGGATTTCGGGGAGCTGTTTTTT